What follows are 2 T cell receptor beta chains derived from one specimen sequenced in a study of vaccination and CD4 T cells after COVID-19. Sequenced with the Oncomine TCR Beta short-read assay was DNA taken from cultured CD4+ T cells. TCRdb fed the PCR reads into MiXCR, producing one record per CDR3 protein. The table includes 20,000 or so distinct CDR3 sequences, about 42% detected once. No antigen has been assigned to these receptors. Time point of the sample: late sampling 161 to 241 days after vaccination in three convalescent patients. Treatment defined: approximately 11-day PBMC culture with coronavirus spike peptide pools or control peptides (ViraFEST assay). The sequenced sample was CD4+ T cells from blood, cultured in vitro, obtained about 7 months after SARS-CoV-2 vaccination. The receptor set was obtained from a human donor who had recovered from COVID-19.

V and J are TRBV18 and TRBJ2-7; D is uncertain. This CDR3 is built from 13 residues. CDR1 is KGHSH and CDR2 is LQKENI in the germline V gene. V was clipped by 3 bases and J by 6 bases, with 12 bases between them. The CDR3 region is CASSPPSAREQYF. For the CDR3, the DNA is TGTGCCAGCTCACCCCCGTCAGCTCGCGAGCAGTACTTC.

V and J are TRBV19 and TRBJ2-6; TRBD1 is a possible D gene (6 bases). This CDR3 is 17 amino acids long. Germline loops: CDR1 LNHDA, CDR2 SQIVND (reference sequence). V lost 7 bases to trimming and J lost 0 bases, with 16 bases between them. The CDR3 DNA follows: TGTGCCAGTACCCCAGGGGAACCGGGCTCTGGGGCCAACGTCCTGACTTTC. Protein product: CASTPGEPGSGANVLTF.